The 16 T cell receptor beta chains given below trace back to one sample, sequenced in a study of siplizumab effects on memory and regulatory T cells. TCRdb's copy holds only in-frame clones and misses some; the assay was immunoSEQ multiplex PCR. The data hold approximately 65,000 clones, with roughly 85% observed a single time. Sequenced: memory CD4+ T cells sorted from blood. All receptors derive from a human donor in good health.

The chain uses TRBV5-6 and TRBJ1-2; D might be TRBD1 (6 bases). Trimming left V 1 base short and J 8 bases short, with 9 bases between. CDR1 is SGHDT, CDR2 YYEEEE, per germline. The CDR3 has 12 residues. The CDR3 spells CASSLMTGGYTF. The CDR3 coding sequence is TGTGCCAGCAGCTTGATGACAGGAGGCTACACCTTC. Using reference TRBV5-6 and TRBJ1-2 for the parts outside the CDR3, the full variable domain is DAGVTQSPTHLIKTRGQQVTLRCSPKSGHDTVSWYQQALGQGPQFIFQYYEEEERQRGNFPDRFSGHQFPNYSSELNVNALLLGDSALYLCASSLMTGGYTFGSGTRLTVV.

The chain recombines TRBV5-8 with TRBJ1-1, with a possible D match to TRBD1 (6 bases). The CDR3 has 13 residues. V lost 7 bases, J lost 3 bases, and 13 bases lay in between. Germline lookup yields CDR1 SGHTS and CDR2 YDEGEE. CDR3 nucleotide sequence: TGTGCCAGCCCCAGGGACAACGACACTGAAGCTTTCTTT. This sequence encodes CASPRDNDTEAFF. Using reference TRBV5-8 and TRBJ1-1 for the parts outside the CDR3, the full variable domain is EAGVTQSPTHLIKTRGQQATLRCSPISGHTSVYWYQQALGLGLQFLLWYDEGEERNRGNFPPRFSGRQFPNYSSELNVNALELEDSALYLCASPRDNDTEAFFGQGTRLTVV.

The V gene is TRBV11-2, the J gene TRBJ2-2, with TRBD1 matching 10 bases. Germline V gene data show CDR1 as SGHAT and CDR2 as FQNNGV. J was trimmed by 4 bases and V by 2 bases; bases with no gene match: 4. The CDR3 runs to 16 residues. CDR3 in amino acids: CASSLPTGGTTGELFF. The CDR3 DNA reads TGTGCCAGCAGCTTACCGACAGGGGGCACCACCGGGGAGCTGTTTTTT.

V is TRBV28 and J is TRBJ1-1; D not certain. CDR1 and CDR2 from the germline V gene are MDHEN and SYDVKM. The CDR3 has 13 residues. The V and J ends lost 5 bases and 3 bases respectively, with 10 bases between them. The CDR3, as DNA: TGTGCCAGCAGTAAGTACTCCTACACTGAAGCTTTCTTT. Translating gives CASSKYSYTEAFF.

The CDR3 coding sequence is TGTGCCTGGAGACGGGAGGCAGCGAGCGCTTTATACGAGCAGTACTTC. Translating it yields CAWRREAASALYEQYF. The rearrangement joins TRBV30 to TRBJ2-7; 7 nucleotides line up with TRBD2. The V segment lost 3 bases and the J segment 4 bases; nucleotides outside the gene matches: 15. Germline V gene data show CDR1 as GTSNPN and CDR2 as SVGIG (reference sequence). This CDR3 region has 16 residues.

The chain combines TRBV7-3 with TRBJ2-5; 9 nucleotides agree with TRBD1. CDR1 is SGHTA and CDR2 is FQGTGA in the germline V gene. This CDR3 contains 15 residues. V shed 5 bases and J 4 bases; nucleotides not matched to a gene: 8. The CDR3 region is CASSPTGGFGETQYF. CDR3 sequence (DNA): TGTGCCAGCAGCCCCACAGGGGGCTTCGGAGAGACCCAGTACTTC.

This clone was observed a few times. The rearrangement links TRBV15 to TRBJ2-6; 8 bases agree with TRBD1. The CDR3 consists of 15 residues. Germline CDR1 and CDR2: LNHNV and YYDKDF (reference sequence). V was clipped by 5 bases and J by 4 bases; unmatched bases: 4. CDR3 in DNA: TGTGCCACCAGCTCGGACAGGGCCGGGGCCAACGTCCTGACTTTC. It codes for CATSSDRAGANVLTF.

The CDR3 DNA sequence: TGCGCCAGCAGCTTGAGGACAGTCACAGATACGCAGTATTTT. It is translated as CASSLRTVTDTQYF. The chain couples TRBV5-1 to TRBJ2-3; TRBD1 is a possible D gene (6 bases). Germline V gene lookup returns CDR1 SGHRS and CDR2 YFSETQ. The CDR3 extends over 14 amino acids. Trimming left V 1 base short and J 2 bases short, with 8 bases between.

The chain has TRBV6-6 and TRBJ1-5; D is undetermined. The CDR3 length is 14 residues. Trimming shortened V by 2 bases and J by 4 bases, and 9 bases separated the two germline ends. The germline V gene encodes CDR1 MNHNY and CDR2 SVGAGI (reference sequence). This chain's CDR3 is CASSYRVGNQPQHF. In DNA, the CDR3 is TGTGCCAGCAGTTACCGGGTGGGGAATCAGCCCCAGCATTTT.

V is TRBV5-6 and J is TRBJ2-1; 7 bases map to TRBD2. CDR3 size: 13 residues. The germline CDR1 and CDR2 sequences are SGHDT and YYEEEE. J was trimmed by 6 bases and V by 7 bases; bases with no gene match: 7. The CDR3: CASAWGEGNEQFF. The CDR3 nucleotides are TGTGCCAGCGCCTGGGGGGAGGGCAATGAGCAGTTCTTC.

The chain joins TRBV5-6 to TRBJ1-2; 7 bases are shared with TRBD1. CDR1 is SGHDT and CDR2 is YYEEEE in the germline V gene. J lost 6 bases, V lost 3 bases, and 11 bases had no gene match. This CDR3 contains 15 residues. This chain's CDR3 is CASSSQTMDRHGYTF. DNA for the CDR3: TGTGCCAGCAGCTCGCAGACGATGGACAGGCATGGCTACACCTTC.

V is TRBV9 and J is TRBJ1-2, with D unresolved. The CDR3 covers 15 residues. V was trimmed by 0 bases and J by 5 bases, leaving 14 bases between them. The germline gives CDR1 SGDLS, CDR2 YYNGEE. CDR3 coding DNA: TGTGCCAGCAGCGTAGTTCTGGCTACGAGTTATGGCTACACCTTC. It translates to CASSVVLATSYGYTF.

This clone appeared once. The rearrangement joins TRBV5-6 to TRBJ2-7; D gene unclear. V lost 0 bases and J 5 bases, leaving 18 bases between the germline ends. From germline, CDR1 is SGHDT and CDR2 YYEEEE. This CDR3 spans 16 amino acids. As DNA, the CDR3 is TGTGCCAGCAGCTTGGGGCTCGGGTCGGTCTCGAACGAGCAGTACTTC. Residues: CASSLGLGSVSNEQYF. The complete variable domain, with remaining parts taken from reference TRBV5-6 and TRBJ2-7, reads DAGVTQSPTHLIKTRGQQVTLRCSPKSGHDTVSWYQQALGQGPQFIFQYYEEEERQRGNFPDRFSGHQFPNYSSELNVNALLLGDSALYLCASSLGLGSVSNEQYFGPGTRLTVT.

This clone appeared once. The V gene is TRBV19, the J gene TRBJ2-3; 11 bases agree with TRBD2. Trimming took 5 bases from V and 3 from J; bases not matched to a gene: 10. The CDR3 runs 17 residues. Looked up from germline, CDR1 is LNHDA and CDR2 is SQIVND (reference sequence). CDR3 sequence reads: CASSLAGGRRGTDTQYF. CDR3 bases: TGTGCCAGTAGTCTAGCGGGGGGCCGGAGGGGGACAGATACGCAGTATTTT. Complete variable domain (other parts from reference TRBV19 and TRBJ2-3): DGGITQSPKYLFRKEGQNVTLSCEQNLNHDAMYWYRQDPGQGLRLIYYSQIVNDFQKGDIAEGYSVSREKKESFPLTVTSAQKNPTAFYLCASSLAGGRRGTDTQYFGPGTRLTVL.

V usage is TRBV19 and J usage is TRBJ2-5, with TRBD1 identical over 9 bases. The germline CDR1 and CDR2 sequences are LNHDA and SQIVND (reference sequence). V lost 4 bases and J lost 7; bases outside the gene matches: 4. The CDR3 is 13 residues long. CDR3 sequence reads: CASSTTGGRTQYF. The CDR3 DNA reads TGTGCCAGTAGTACCACAGGGGGCAGGACCCAGTACTTC.

This sequence joins TRBV5-5 and TRBJ2-5; maybe TRBD1 (5 bases). The CDR3 extends over 18 amino acids. The germline CDR1 and CDR2 sequences are SGHKS and YYEKEE (reference sequence). The germline V and J ends were trimmed by 1 base and 2 bases, with 21 bases remaining between them. In DNA form, the CDR3 reads TGTGCCAGCAGCTTGCTTTCTTTCGATCCGACAGTACAAGAGACCCAGTACTTC. This encodes CASSLLSFDPTVQETQYF.